These T cell receptor beta chains were read from a single sample in a study of cytomegalovirus exposure and HLA in healthy donors. The data were produced by immunoSEQ multiplex PCR, yet TCRdb's version contains in-frame clones alone and is incomplete. The profile covers some 100,000 clones, with 79% appearing a single time and 3.5% to 5% taken by the ten largest. The sequencing sample was made of PBMCs. These TCRs come from a female donor in good health and CMV-seropositive. Each CDR3 is given with its conserved first and last residue. D genes are given only for firm matches. Clone size, where shown, is once, few, many, or a class for clones that have expanded.

CDR3 DNA: TGTGCCAGCAGCCGGGACAGGGTATCCGGCTACACCTTC
CDR3 protein: CASSRDRVSGYTF
clone size: NA
J gene: TRBJ1-2
D gene: TRBD1
V gene: TRBV25-1

CDR3 DNA: TGTGCCAGCAGTTTGTGGGGAAGCGGGGTCACGAGGGAGCAGTACTTC
CDR3 protein: CASSLWGSGVTREQYF
clone size: NA
J gene: TRBJ2-7
D gene: TRBD2
V gene: TRBV27

CDR3 DNA: TGTGCCAGCAGTCTTGAACCTAGCTCCTACAATGAGCAGTTCTTC
CDR3 protein: CASSLEPSSYNEQFF
clone size: NA
J gene: TRBJ2-1
D gene: NA
V gene: TRBV6-4

CDR3 DNA: TGTGCCAGCAGCTTAGCCGGGACAGGGAGAGGCTACACCTTC
CDR3 protein: CASSLAGTGRGYTF
clone size: NA
J gene: TRBJ1-2
D gene: TRBD1
V gene: TRBV7-2

CDR3 DNA: TGTGCCAGCAGTTCCACTACAGGGGGCCTTGAAAAACTGTTTTTT
CDR3 protein: CASSSTTGGLEKLFF
clone size: NA
J gene: TRBJ1-4
D gene: TRBD1
V gene: TRBV6-5

CDR3 DNA: TGTGCCAGCAGTACCCTGAGCCGCGGGTTAGGCTACACCTTC
CDR3 protein: CASSTLSRGLGYTF
clone size: NA
J gene: TRBJ1-2
D gene: NA
V gene: TRBV6-1

CDR3 DNA: TGTGCCAGCAGTTACTCTCTCGACAGGTCTGGAAACACCATATATTTT
CDR3 protein: CASSYSLDRSGNTIYF
clone size: once
J gene: TRBJ1-3
D gene: NA
V gene: TRBV6-5

CDR3 DNA: TGTGCCAGCAGCCAAGGACAGGGGGCGCGGAATGAGCAGTTCTTC
CDR3 protein: CASSQGQGARNEQFF
clone size: NA
J gene: TRBJ2-1
D gene: TRBD1
V gene: TRBV14

CDR3 DNA: TGTGCCAGCTCAGACCGGGACAGGGGGCTAGCCCGGGAGCAGTACTTC
CDR3 protein: CASSDRDRGLAREQYF
clone size: NA
J gene: TRBJ2-7
D gene: TRBD1
V gene: TRBV18

CDR3 DNA: TGTGCCAGCAGCTTAGCGCCCCCCAGCGCAACCTCCTACAATGAGCAGTTCTTC
CDR3 protein: CASSLAPPSATSYNEQFF
clone size: NA
J gene: TRBJ2-1
D gene: NA
V gene: TRBV7-2

CDR3 DNA: TGTGCCAGCAGCTTAACGCCCCCCACTAGCGGGGGGTTCAACGAGCAGTACTTC
CDR3 protein: CASSLTPPTSGGFNEQYF
clone size: few
J gene: TRBJ2-7
D gene: TRBD2
V gene: TRBV7-2

CDR3 DNA: TGTGCCAGCACCGGGAATTCAGGGGGAAAAGGTACGCAGTATTTT
CDR3 protein: CASTGNSGGKGTQYF
clone size: NA
J gene: TRBJ2-3
D gene: TRBD1
V gene: TRBV2

CDR3 DNA: TGTGCCAGCAGCTTGGCGACTAGCGGGGGGGCGTATACGCAGTATTTT
CDR3 protein: CASSLATSGGAYTQYF
clone size: NA
J gene: TRBJ2-3
D gene: TRBD2
V gene: TRBV5-4

CDR3 DNA: TGCGCCAGCAGCCAAGGGTCCAGCGGGTATGAAAAACTGTTTTTT
CDR3 protein: CASSQGSSGYEKLFF
clone size: NA
J gene: TRBJ1-4
D gene: NA
V gene: TRBV4-3

CDR3 DNA: TGTGCCAGCAGGCGGGAGGCCAACACCGGGGAGCTGTTTTTT
CDR3 protein: CASRREANTGELFF
clone size: NA
J gene: TRBJ2-2
D gene: TRBD2
V gene: TRBV6-1

CDR3 DNA: TGTGCTAGTGGTTTAGGGCGGGGAAGCACAGATACGCAGTATTTT
CDR3 protein: CASGLGRGSTDTQYF
clone size: NA
J gene: TRBJ2-3
D gene: NA
V gene: TRBV12-5

CDR3 DNA: TGCGCCAGCAGCCCAGGGGGAAACTATGGCTACACCTTC
CDR3 protein: CASSPGGNYGYTF
clone size: once
J gene: TRBJ1-2
D gene: TRBD1
V gene: TRBV10-1

CDR3 DNA: TGTGCCTGGACTGTTGGGACAGTGACTAACTATGGCTACACCTTC
CDR3 protein: CAWTVGTVTNYGYTF
clone size: NA
J gene: TRBJ1-2
D gene: TRBD1
V gene: TRBV30

CDR3 DNA: TGTGCCAGCAGCTTAGGACAGGGAGAGTTCTTC
CDR3 protein: CASSLGQGEFF
clone size: NA
J gene: TRBJ2-1
D gene: TRBD1
V gene: TRBV7-9

CDR3 DNA: TGTGCCACCAGCGAGGATTTTTACTCTGGAAACACCATATATTTT
CDR3 protein: CATSEDFYSGNTIYF
clone size: NA
J gene: TRBJ1-3
D gene: NA
V gene: TRBV15

CDR3 DNA: TGCGCCAGCAGCGCCGGGTGGGGCCCCTACGAGCAGTACTTC
CDR3 protein: CASSAGWGPYEQYF
clone size: NA
J gene: TRBJ2-7
D gene: NA
V gene: TRBV5-1

CDR3 DNA: TGTGCCAGCAGCGCCCGTGGGGGCAAAACAGAATTCGCTGAAGCTTTCTTT
CDR3 protein: CASSARGGKTEFAEAFF
clone size: NA
J gene: TRBJ1-1
D gene: NA
V gene: TRBV9

CDR3 DNA: TGCGCCAGCAGCCCAGGGGGTGGGGAGACCCAGTACTTC
CDR3 protein: CASSPGGGETQYF
clone size: few
J gene: TRBJ2-5
D gene: TRBD1
V gene: TRBV5-1

CDR3 DNA: TGTGCCAGCAGCTTAAATCCCAACGAGCAGTACTTC
CDR3 protein: CASSLNPNEQYF
clone size: NA
J gene: TRBJ2-7
D gene: NA
V gene: TRBV7-6

CDR3 DNA: TGTGCCAGCAGTTCGGGGGGCAAAGGCAATCAGCCCCAGCATTTT
CDR3 protein: CASSSGGKGNQPQHF
clone size: few
J gene: TRBJ1-5
D gene: NA
V gene: TRBV5-8

CDR3 DNA: TGTGCCAGCAGTGGACGCGGGGAGCAGTTCTTC
CDR3 protein: CASSGRGEQFF
clone size: NA
J gene: TRBJ2-1
D gene: NA
V gene: TRBV2

CDR3 DNA: TGCGCCAGCAGTCCGATCGGGAGCTCCTACAATGAGCAGTTCTTC
CDR3 protein: CASSPIGSSYNEQFF
clone size: NA
J gene: TRBJ2-1
D gene: NA
V gene: TRBV10-1

CDR3 DNA: TGTGCCAGCAGCCCCGGACAGACGTACTATGGCTACACCTTC
CDR3 protein: CASSPGQTYYGYTF
clone size: NA
J gene: TRBJ1-2
D gene: NA
V gene: TRBV13

CDR3 DNA: TGTGCCAGTAGTATCAAGGCAGGGGCGAACACCGGGGAGCTGTTTTTT
CDR3 protein: CASSIKAGANTGELFF
clone size: NA
J gene: TRBJ2-2
D gene: NA
V gene: TRBV19

CDR3 DNA: TGTGCCAGCAGCCCGTCCGCGACAGGGAATTACGAGCAGTACTTC
CDR3 protein: CASSPSATGNYEQYF
clone size: NA
J gene: TRBJ2-7
D gene: TRBD1
V gene: TRBV7-8

CDR3 DNA: TGTGCCAGCAGGCAAGCTGATTACAGGGAAAACACCTTC
CDR3 protein: CASRQADYRENTF
clone size: once
J gene: TRBJ1-2
D gene: NA
V gene: TRBV6-6

CDR3 DNA: TGTGCCAGCAGCTTGGATGTTTTTCGGCAGGGGGCAAGCGATGAGCAGTTCTTC
CDR3 protein: CASSLDVFRQGASDEQFF
clone size: once
J gene: TRBJ2-1
D gene: TRBD1
V gene: TRBV5-4